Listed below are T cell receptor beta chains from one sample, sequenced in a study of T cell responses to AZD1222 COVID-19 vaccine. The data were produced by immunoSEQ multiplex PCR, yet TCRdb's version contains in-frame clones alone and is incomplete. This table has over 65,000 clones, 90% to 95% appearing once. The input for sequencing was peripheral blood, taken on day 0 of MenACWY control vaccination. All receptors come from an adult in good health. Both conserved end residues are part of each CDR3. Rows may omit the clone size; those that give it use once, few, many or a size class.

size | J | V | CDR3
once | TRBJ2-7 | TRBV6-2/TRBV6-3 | CASTPTGGGDEQYF
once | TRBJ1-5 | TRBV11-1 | CASSSTWDQPQHF
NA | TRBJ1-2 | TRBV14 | CASSRLGTDYGYTF
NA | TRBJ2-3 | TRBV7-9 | CASRARPGLAGDDTQYF
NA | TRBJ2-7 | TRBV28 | CASRRQGAWNEQYF
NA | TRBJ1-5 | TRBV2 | CASSVMGSGQPQHF
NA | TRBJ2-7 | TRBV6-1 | CASSEVAEEQYF
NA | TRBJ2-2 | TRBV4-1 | CASSQSGEVAGELFF
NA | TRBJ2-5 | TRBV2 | CASSYAAGAETQYF
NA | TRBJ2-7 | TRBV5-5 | CASSLGGERQYF
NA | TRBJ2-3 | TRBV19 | CASSIGQLSTDTQYF
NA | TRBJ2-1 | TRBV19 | CASSMGQEQFF
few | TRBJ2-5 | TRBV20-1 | CSAHEGTQYF
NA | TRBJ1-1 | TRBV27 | CASSSPGQITEAFF
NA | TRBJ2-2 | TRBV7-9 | CASSLGPALGGELFF
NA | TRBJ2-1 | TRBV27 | CASSPNRVHYNEQFF
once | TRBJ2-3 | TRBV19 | CASRGQDSTDTQYF
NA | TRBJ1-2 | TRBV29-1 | CSVEGTGGAFNYGYTF
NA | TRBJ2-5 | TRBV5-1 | CASSRTGTGSTSGKTQYF
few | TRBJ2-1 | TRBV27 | CASSFYRADDEQFF
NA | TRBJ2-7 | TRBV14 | CASSRQGYEQYF
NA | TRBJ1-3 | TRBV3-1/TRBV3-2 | CASSRRREPYGNTIYF
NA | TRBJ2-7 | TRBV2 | CASRYRTDSYEQYF
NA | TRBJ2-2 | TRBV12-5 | CASGLASTGLAGELFF
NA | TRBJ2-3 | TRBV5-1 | CASSLAGQGVDTQYF
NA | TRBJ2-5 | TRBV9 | CASSVGPVPQETQYF
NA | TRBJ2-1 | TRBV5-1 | CASSPVGHEQFF
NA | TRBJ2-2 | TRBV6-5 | CASSYLGGRDGELFF
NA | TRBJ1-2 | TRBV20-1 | CSASRSGGGANYGYTF
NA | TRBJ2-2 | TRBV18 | CASSRGLDTGELFF
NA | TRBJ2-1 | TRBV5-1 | CASSLGTSGIWGNEQFF
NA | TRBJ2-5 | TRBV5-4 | CASSESTGIQETQYF
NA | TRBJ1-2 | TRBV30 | CAWSLPPGNYGYTF
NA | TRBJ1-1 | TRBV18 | CASSSRTGVLETEAFF
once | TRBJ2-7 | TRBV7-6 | CASSLGRGAYEQYF
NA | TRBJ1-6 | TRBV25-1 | CASSERTGGNSPLHF
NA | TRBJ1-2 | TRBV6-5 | CASTRVSDGYTF